Given below is one TCR beta chain in context. The data were taken from a study of blood T cell repertoires in COVID-19. At the level of the study: The United States, Italy and Spain were the sources of the acute and convalescent COVID-19 samples.

Patients at the Seattle site were enrolled during active infection and followed longitudinally. V lost 2 bases to trimming and J lost 8 bases, with 15 bases between them. The CDR3 runs to 15 residues. Looked up from germline, CDR1 is LGHDT and CDR2 is YNNKEL (reference sequence). In the authors' workflow: Estimation of nucleated cell counts relied on the amplification of reference gene primers. Here immunoSEQ multiplex PCR was the method, and the copy in TCRdb shows in-frame clones only, minus some. Clonal size and the V and J genes are those of that table, whereas D and trimming came from the DNA. The table records 400,000 or so clones, about 90% of them present only once.

The material sequenced was peripheral blood. This receptor was identified in a young man with COVID-19, enrolled during active disease. V gene TRBV3-1 (or the pseudogene TRBV3-2) combines with J gene TRBJ2-2, with a weak D call TRBD1 (6 bases). The CDR3 bases are TGTGCCAGCAGCCAAACCAGAAGGGGGTTTGGGGAGCTGTTTTTT. Amino acid sequence: CASSQTRRGFGELFF.